One TCR beta chain is described in this entry. Its antigen remains undetermined. The sample holds no much larger clone one base away, and base qualities are not on file. The junction shows trimming of 1 base on V and 12 bases on J, plus 1 base between the germline ends. The CDR3, from cysteine to phenylalanine, totals 8 residues. The retained sequence is limited to the CDR3, 24 bases, with the frame set at the first base. Via the germline V gene, CDR1 is SNHLY and CDR2 FYNNEI. Receptor amplification or capture employed PCR. For sequencing, an Illumina MiSeq was employed. SMARTScribe reverse transcriptase and a 5' template-switch oligo, by which a universal priming site was added, were used for cDNA synthesis. Each cDNA molecule was tagged by a 12-nucleotide random unique molecular identifier (UMI) carried on the template-switch oligo. Chain-specific reverse primers targeted TCRbeta transcripts during reverse transcription. Uracil DNA glycosylase treatment was used to remove residual template-switch adapters, and a Qiagen MinElute kit was used to purify the cDNA. For the first PCR, around 20 cycles were run with KAPA HiFi HotStart ReadyMix and step-out primers, split across four 50 ul reactions. Products of the first-round PCR were gel-purified before additional amplification. Illumina Nextera adapters were attached in a second PCR of around 8 cycles, and the libraries were then purified and pooled. A 50-nucleotide 5' read captured the UMI barcode for each TCRbeta molecule. As for the original processing: Reads were grouped by UMI into consensus reads using the MIGEC toolkit. PEAR was used to merge forward and reverse consensus reads, producing the final reads. Identical UMI-sequence pairs shared across libraries were treated as cross-sample contamination and removed by a custom decontamination script. MIGMAP, a wrapper around IgBLAST, was used for V(D)J assignment and CDR3 extraction. A TCR clonotype was defined by an identical V gene, J gene and CDR3 amino acid sequence; no sequencing was done for CDR1 and CDR2. Using fastp trimming at Q25 and MiXCR clonotype assembly, TCRdb reanalyzed the public sequencing data and kept in-frame beta chains. Identical CDR3 proteins give one entry, which carries the most common genes and DNA. V and J calls and clone size were set by TCRdb, not the authors. For this sample the table gives 1,000 to 1,500 distinct CDR3 sequences, of which 66% were detected only once. The ten top clones hold roughly a third of the sample.

The entry originates in a study of robustness of blood B and T cell sequencing (dated by TCRdb to between 2018 and 2020). Broadly, across the study: The study was designed to determine how much peripheral blood is required to reliably characterize an individual's TCRbeta and IgG repertoires. Each of the 10 or so independently drawn blood samples had its TCRbeta and IgG repertoires measured. Two replicate TCRbeta cDNA libraries were prepared from one shared RNA pool from a single 10 ml draw, serving as technical replicates.

TCRbeta repertoires were quantified from mRNA rather than genomic DNA, which captures expressed receptors. Buffy coat leukocytes were collected into Trizol, and RNA was extracted with the Direct-zol RNA MiniPrep Plus kit without cell sorting. EDTA blood tubes were spun right away at 4 degrees C to separate plasma, buffy coat and red blood cells. On the study overall, not on this receptor specifically: A full plateau was not reached by TCRbeta rarefaction curves, suggesting under-sequencing or many low-abundance clonotypes. The 1,000 most abundant TCRbeta clonotypes from the pooled draws were found in every single 10 ml sample. When 3 or 4 tubes (roughly 28-45 ml blood) were combined, saturation was approached in coverage of the top 10,000 TCRbeta clonotypes. EDTA tubes required immediate fractionation, limiting use in multi-site collections. Of the top 10,000 TCRbeta clonotypes in one technical replicate library, 90% to 95% were also found in the other technical replicate library. Pooling tubes did not increase the overlap of rare TCRbeta clonotypes, which implies that much larger blood volumes would be needed to capture rare TCRbeta clonotypes. Evidence of cross-contamination, likely resulting from batch processing, was observed in one pair of TCRbeta libraries, and the UMI-sequence pairs shared between the two libraries were removed.

The source of this sequence is a human donor in good health. The chain links TRBV2 with TRBJ2-7; the D gene is not confidently resolved. Sequenced input: peripheral blood. The DNA sequence follows: TGTGCCAGCAGTGAAGGGTACTTC. This gives the protein CASSEGYF.